This TCR beta chain appears in the sequencing data of a study of patients and donors after allogeneic stem cell transplantation. The CDR3 totals 15 residues. Germline loops: CDR1 LGHDT, CDR2 YNNKEL (reference sequence). Trimming pared 0 bases from V and 5 bases from J, leaving 13 bases between. TCRdb itself ran the RT-PCR reads through MiXCR, one entry per CDR3 protein. Of more than 850,000 distinct CDR3 sequences detected, roughly 18% appear once; the ten largest clones hold around 5.5%. The sample was blood, either unsorted or a sorted T cell fraction (not recorded which). The clonotype comes from a human donor who was either an allogeneic HSCT recipient or a stem cell or donor lymphocyte infusion donor (not recorded which). It is not recorded whose cells these are; they may come from a transplant donor. The chain joins TRBV3-1 to TRBJ2-5, with D possibly matching TRBD2 (5 bases). The CDR3 region has the DNA TGTGCCAGCAGCCAAGAGCTGGCGGGCGGGGAGACCCAGTACTTC. Translated: CASSQELAGGETQYF.